The clone carrying this T cell receptor (beta chain) was picked up a small number of times. The length of the CDR3 is 18 residues. CDR1 and CDR2 from the germline V gene are SGDLS and YYNGEE. V lost 4 bases and J lost 5; bases outside the gene matches: 17. Alongside a J-beta primer mix, a sample-barcoded 5' primer served in a second PCR lasting about 7 to 12 cycles. Using its own MiXCR run on the 5' RACE reads, TCRdb lists one record per CDR3 protein. The sample yields some 1.4 million distinct CDR3 sequences, 42% seen once. The data are from a study of blood T cells in healthy people across ages. Sequencing input: blood. The TCR originated in a woman aged 18-29 years in good health. The rearrangement uses TRBV9 and TRBJ2-5; 10 nucleotides agree with TRBD2. In DNA form, the CDR3 reads TGTGCCAGCAGCTCCGGACTAGCGGCCACGCCCCGTGCGGAGACCCAGTACTTC. Its translation is CASSSGLAATPRAETQYF.